These T cell receptor beta chains were read from a single sample in a study of cytotoxic CD8 clonotypes in ibrutinib-treated CLL. TCRdb's table, derived via immunoSEQ multiplex PCR, lists solely in-frame clones and lacks some. The data contain tens of thousands of clones, 60% to 75% of them seen just once; the ten biggest clones take up around an eighth. Source: PBMCs, taken after 12 months of ibrutinib treatment. These receptors all come from a human donor with chronic lymphocytic leukemia. CDR3s include the opening cysteine and the closing phenylalanine or tryptophan.

cdr3_length | j_call | v_call | cdr3_aa
14 | TRBJ1-2 | TRBV6-1 | CASSEARTSGGYTF
12 | TRBJ1-1 | TRBV10-3 | CAIRQGGTEAFF
13 | TRBJ2-1 | TRBV29-1 | CSVEVATNNEQFF
17 | TRBJ2-1 | TRBV9 | CASSDRASGPPGDEQFF
12 | TRBJ1-2 | TRBV7-2 | CASRGGTYGYTF
16 | TRBJ2-3 | TRBV9 | CASTLGVSDYTDTQYF
15 | TRBJ2-3 | TRBV15 | CATKGDRQNGDTQYF
14 | TRBJ2-7 | TRBV5-1 | CASSFIGSGYEQYF
16 | TRBJ2-3 | TRBV19 | CASSLTPGQGSDTQYF
13 | TRBJ2-7 | TRBV5-1 | CANPGAEGYEQYF
15 | TRBJ2-7 | TRBV7-2 | CASSRNRAPLYEQYF
13 | TRBJ1-1 | TRBV6-5 | CASSYSRNTEAFF
14 | TRBJ2-3 | TRBV11-3 | CASSSRGSTDTQYF
12 | TRBJ2-5 | TRBV9 | CASSEGGETQYF
14 | TRBJ1-4 | TRBV7-8 | CASSLGQEYEKLFF
15 | TRBJ1-4 | TRBV7-9 | CASSPMRQPNEKLFF
13 | TRBJ2-2 | TRBV9 | CASSLRSFGELFF
17 | TRBJ1-1 | TRBV9 | CASSVDPSTGVNTEAFF
17 | TRBJ2-1 | TRBV21-1 | CASSKPRDSASYNEQFF
13 | TRBJ2-3 | TRBV19 | CASTDYSTDTQYF
17 | TRBJ2-3 | TRBV21-1 | CASSTKTSGRATDTQYF
12 | TRBJ2-1 | TRBV4-3 | CASSQESNEQFF
14 | TRBJ2-2 | TRBV7-3 | CASSQDYNTGELFF
21 | TRBJ2-1 | TRBV12-1 | CASSPNLKTSGRVSSYNEQFF